This T cell receptor (beta chain) was found in a study of cytomegalovirus exposure and HLA in healthy donors. Study results and caveats: Overall, approximately 150 TCR beta chains were annotated as cytomegalovirus-associated. According to a subsequent analysis, TCR clusters from the first cohort were inclined to appear together in the 110 or so validation repertoires.

The table came from immunoSEQ multiplex PCR; TCRdb's copy has only in-frame clones and leaves some out. The sample consists of around 170,000 clones, around 90% of them appearing once. Concerning this clone itself: Its antigen is currently unknown.

With 4 bases clipped from V and 2 bases from J, the junction kept 3 bases outside the gene matches. Germline V CDR1 and CDR2: SGHRS, YFSETQ. The CDR3 is 14 residues long. The sequence derives from a young man in good health and CMV-seronegative. The chain joins TRBV5-1 to TRBJ2-7; 10 bases line up with TRBD1. Sequencing used PBMCs. CDR3 sequence reads: CASSHGTGAYEQYF. The CDR3 DNA follows: TGCGCCAGCAGCCACGGGACAGGGGCCTACGAGCAGTACTTC.